This TCR beta chain was identified in a study of PD-1 blockade in mismatch repair-deficient tumors (dated by TCRdb to 2017 to 2019). Notes on the research overall: Between late 2013 and September 2016, the trial enrolled about 86 consecutive patients with over 10 mismatch repair-deficient cancer types, every one of whom had been previously treated and was progressing. Tumor-associated T cell clones in the peripheral blood of patients responding to PD-1 blockade were tracked using deep sequencing of TCR CDR3 regions.

In the case of this clone: It has no known antigen specificity. One end of the junction fails to match germline, which may point to a read error.

Mismatch repair deficiency in every enrolled patient was established by polymerase chain reaction or immunohistochemistry. Three patients who responded to pembrolizumab therapy underwent TCR sequencing. Pembrolizumab PD-1 blockade was prospectively tested in advanced mismatch repair-deficient cancers, regardless of tissue of origin, in the phase II trial. Peripheral blood T cell samples were gathered serially, both before PD-1 blockade started and at multiple time points afterward. Blood sampling time points were reported as weeks after the first dose of pembrolizumab. Beyond this particular receptor, the publication reports: After pembrolizumab, tumor-resident clones, which were often undetectable in blood before treatment, expanded rapidly and then contracted, generally ahead of radiologic responses.

Taken from cysteine to phenylalanine, the CDR3 has 15 residues. The sequence is cut down to CDR3 DNA, 45 bases in frame from base 1. The germline V gene supplies CDR1 MGHDK and CDR2 SYGVNS. Libraries came from the immunoSEQ multiplex PCR assay. TCRdb carries this immuneACCESS record with in-frame sequences only. Its versions omit some clonotypes, under half of them owing to an unresolved V gene in the studies checked, with the rest unexplained. This sample is represented by around 15,000 clones; about 80% of them were singletons. Under 3.5% of the sample is taken by the ten largest. The material was PBMCs, obtained 4 weeks after starting pembrolizumab. Recombination joined TRBV25-1 with TRBJ2-5; 9 bases in between match TRBD1. The sequence was collected from an adult with mismatch repair-deficient cancer. The CDR3 corresponds to CASSVHWTGEEIQYF. The sequenced DNA: TGTGCCAGCAGTGTCCATTGGACAGGGGAAGAGATCCAGTACTTC.